These 7 T cell receptor beta chains share one sample of origin, sequenced in a study of cytomegalovirus exposure and HLA in healthy donors. The PCR had 60 Vbeta and 13 Jbeta primers. Sequencing used immunoSEQ multiplex PCR; TCRdb keeps in-frame clones, though not all of them. In the table there are a few hundred thousand clones, around 77% of which are singletons. Sequenced material: PBMCs. The receptors stem from a woman aged 25 to 45 in good health and CMV-seronegative.

The V call is TRBV5-1, the J call TRBJ2-7; 7 bases line up with TRBD1. The CDR3 runs 15 residues. Germline V lookup: CDR1 SGHRS, CDR2 YFSETQ. The ends lost 2 bases at V and 2 bases at J; junction bases unmatched: 7. The CDR3 DNA is TGCGCCAGCAGCTTCCTCGGGACAGTCCCCTACGAGCAGTACTTC. Translating gives CASSFLGTVPYEQYF.

The chain uses TRBV28 and TRBJ2-7; the match to TRBD1 covers 7 bases. V lost 2 bases to trimming and J lost 1 base; unmatched junction nucleotides: 5. The CDR3 has 15 residues. Germline V gene lookup returns CDR1 MDHEN and CDR2 SYDVKM. The CDR3 coding sequence is TGTGCCAGCAGTTTAGGCCAGGGGGTTTCCTACGAGCAGTACTTC. Protein product: CASSLGQGVSYEQYF. Full variable domain (missing parts from reference TRBV28 and TRBJ2-7): DVKVTQSSRYLVKRTGEKVFLECVQDMDHENMFWYRQDPGLGLRLIYFSYDVKMKEKGDIPEGYSVSREKKERFSLILESASTNQTSMYLCASSLGQGVSYEQYFGPGTRLTVT.

The chain joins TRBV27 to TRBJ1-1, with 9 bases fitting TRBD1. The CDR3 spans 20 residues. CDR1 and CDR2 from the germline V gene are MNHEY and SMNVEV (reference sequence). Trimming took 5 bases from V and 3 from J; bases not matched to a gene: 22. The CDR3 loop is CASSPNLGQGLGKGDTEAFF. In nucleotides, the CDR3 is TGTGCCAGCAGTCCCAATTTGGGACAGGGACTAGGAAAAGGGGACACTGAAGCTTTCTTT.

This chain's CDR3 is CASSLGQANGYTF. The CDR3 nucleotides read TGTGCCAGCAGCTTAGGACAGGCAAATGGCTACACCTTC. The rearrangement joins TRBV5-6 to TRBJ1-2; 7 bases are a match to TRBD1. The germline V gene has CDR1 SGHDT and CDR2 YYEEEE. CDR3 length: 13 amino acids. Trimming took 2 bases from V and 6 from J; bases not matched to a gene: 4.

The J gene is TRBJ2-2, the V gene TRBV11-2, with 7 nucleotides matching TRBD1. The trim removed 4 bases at V and 11 bases at J, leaving 7 bases unmatched. The CDR3 runs to 13 residues. Germline lookup yields CDR1 SGHAT and CDR2 FQNNGV. The CDR3 sequence: CASSSTGQDELFF. Written as DNA, the CDR3 is TGTGCCAGCAGCTCAACCGGACAGGATGAGCTGTTTTTT. Variable domain in full (rest from reference TRBV11-2 and TRBJ2-2): EAGVAQSPRYKIIEKRQSVAFWCNPISGHATLYWYQQILGQGPKLLIQFQNNGVVDDSQLPKDRFSAERLKGVDSTLKIQPAKLEDSAVYLCASSSTGQDELFFGEGSRLTVL.

The chain employs TRBV5-1 and TRBJ2-1; tentatively, D is TRBD2 (7 bases). This CDR3 spans 14 amino acids. V dropped 4 bases and J dropped 8 bases, with 16 bases sitting between them. Germline assignment: CDR1 SGHRS and CDR2 YFSETQ. The CDR3 nucleotides are TGCGCCAGCAGCATCCGGGGGGCTATTTATGAGCAGTTCTTC. Translating gives CASSIRGAIYEQFF.

This clone was observed once. J is TRBJ1-2 and V is TRBV7-9; D is unresolved. The CDR3 has 14 residues. Germline V gives CDR1 SEHNR, CDR2 FQNEAQ (reference sequence). The V end lost 3 bases, the J end lost 8 bases, and 16 bases lay between the germline ends. This CDR3 is CASSFYDTSLGYTF. In DNA form, the CDR3 reads TGTGCCAGCAGCTTTTACGACACCAGCTTGGGCTACACCTTC.